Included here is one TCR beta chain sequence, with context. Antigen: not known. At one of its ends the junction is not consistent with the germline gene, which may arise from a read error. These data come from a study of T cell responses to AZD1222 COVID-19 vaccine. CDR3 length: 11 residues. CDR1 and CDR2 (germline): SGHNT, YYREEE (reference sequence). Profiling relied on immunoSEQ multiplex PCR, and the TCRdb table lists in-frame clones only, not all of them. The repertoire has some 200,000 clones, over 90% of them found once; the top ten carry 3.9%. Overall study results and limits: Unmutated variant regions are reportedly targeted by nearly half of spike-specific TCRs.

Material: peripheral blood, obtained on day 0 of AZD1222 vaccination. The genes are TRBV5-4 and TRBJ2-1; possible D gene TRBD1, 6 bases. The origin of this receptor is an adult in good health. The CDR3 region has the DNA TGTGCCAGCAGCTCCGACAGGCGAAGGCTCTTC. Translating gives CASSSDRRRLF.